Below, 10 T cell receptor beta chains from the same sample are listed, as sequenced in a study of T cells in Graves' hyperthyroidism and ophthalmopathy. The source material, RNA transcripts, was used to amplify TCR beta CDR3 regions. The HTBI primer set served for first-round RT-PCR of the TCR CDR3. TCRdb used MiXCR to reprocess the multiplex PCR reads, holding one entry per CDR3 protein. Of about 700,000 distinct CDR3 sequences listed, 11% to 15% were seen once; the top ten hold roughly a tenth. Input material: blood. These receptors originate from a woman younger than 35 with Graves' hyperthyroidism.

This clonotype was recorded many times. The chain is built from TRBV14 and TRBJ2-7, with no clear D. Between the trimmed V and J ends, which lost 5 bases and 1 base, there was a span of 9 bases. The germline V gene encodes CDR1 SGHDN and CDR2 FVKESK. The CDR3 totals 13 residues. The CDR3 nucleotides are TGTGCCAGCAGCGTACAGCCATCCTACGAGCAGTACTTC. Its translation is CASSVQPSYEQYF. The full variable domain, with the rest looked up from reference TRBV14 and TRBJ2-7, is EAGVTQFPSHSVIEKGQTVTLRCDPISGHDNLYWYRRVMGKEIKFLLHFVKESKQDESGMPNNRFLAERTGGTYSTLKVQPAELEDSGVYFCASSVQPSYEQYFGPGTRLTVT.

This clonotype has more than one count but fewer than ten. The V gene is TRBV3-1, the J gene TRBJ2-7; D might be TRBD1 (6 bases). Germline CDR1 and CDR2: LGHDT and YNNKEL (reference sequence). The CDR3 has 14 residues. The V gene lost 3 bases and the J gene lost 2 bases, with 11 bases spanning the gap. CDR3 in amino acids: CASSHGGAAYEQYF. CDR3 bases: TGTGCCAGCAGCCATGGGGGCGCGGCCTACGAGCAGTACTTC.

The chain recombines TRBV3-1 with TRBJ2-7; either TRBD1 or TRBD2 may fit D (5 bases each). The CDR3 loop spans 15 amino acids. Germline V gene data show CDR1 as LGHDT and CDR2 as YNNKEL (reference sequence). V lost 0 bases and J lost 1, with 10 bases in between. The CDR3 spells CASSQDPGGSYEQYF. For the CDR3, the DNA is TGTGCCAGCAGCCAAGATCCTGGGGGTTCCTACGAGCAGTACTTC.

Many counts were recorded for this clonotype. The chain employs TRBV28 and TRBJ1-1; D is ambiguous. V shed 5 bases and J shed 10 bases, with 14 bases lying between them. The CDR3 runs 12 residues. The germline CDR1 and CDR2 sequences are MDHEN and SYDVKM. The CDR3 DNA follows: TGTGCCAGCAGTCTACTCCCCCGACGAGCTTTCTTT. Protein sequence: CASSLLPRRAFF.

The CDR3 loop is CSVLGGQTGGSETQYF. In nucleotides, the CDR3 is TGCAGCGTGTTGGGTGGGCAGACAGGGGGATCGGAGACCCAGTACTTC. V usage is TRBV29-1 and J usage is TRBJ2-5; 9 bases match TRBD1. CDR1 and CDR2 from the germline V gene are SQVTM and ANQGSEA. The length of the CDR3 is 16 residues. The trim removed 6 bases at V and 5 bases at J, leaving 16 bases unmatched.

In this sample, this clonotype turned up many times. The V call is TRBV7-2, the J call TRBJ2-2; D possibly corresponds to TRBD2 (6 bases). CDR3 length: 14 residues. Trimming left V 11 bases short and J 2 bases short, with 15 bases between. The germline gives CDR1 SGHTA, CDR2 FQGNSA. CDR3 loop: CAGEAGLNTGELFF. The DNA for the CDR3 is TGTGCCGGGGAGGCGGGGCTAAACACCGGGGAGCTGTTTTTT.

This clonotype was seen a handful of times. The genes are TRBV28 and TRBJ2-3; 16 bases line up with TRBD2. Germline CDR1 is MDHEN and CDR2 is SYDVKM. CDR3 size: 15 residues. With 5 bases clipped from V and 9 bases from J, the junction kept 5 bases outside the gene matches. The CDR3 region is CASSQGLAGGHTQYF. CDR3 DNA sequence: TGTGCCAGCAGTCAGGGACTAGCGGGAGGGCACACGCAGTATTTT.

The chain has TRBV7-9 and TRBJ2-7; the match to TRBD1 covers 11 bases. CDR3 length: 15 amino acids. Trimming took 5 bases from V and 6 from J; bases not matched to a gene: 9. Germline V gene lookup returns CDR1 SEHNR and CDR2 FQNEAQ (reference sequence). Here the CDR3 DNA reads TGTGCCAGCAGCCGCATCGGACAGGGGGCCGTCGAGCAGTACTTC. Its translation is CASSRIGQGAVEQYF. Supplemented by reference TRBV7-9 and TRBJ2-7, the full variable domain reads DTGVSQNPRHKITKRGQNVTFRCDPISEHNRLYWYRQTLGQGPEFLTYFQNEAQLEKSRLLSDRFSAERPKGSFSTLEIQRTEQGDSAMYLCASSRIGQGAVEQYFGPGTRLTVT.

A few counts support this clonotype. This sequence joins TRBV19 and TRBJ2-2, with D hard to call. V was clipped by 10 bases and J by 2 bases, with 17 bases between them. CDR1 is LNHDA and CDR2 is SQIVND in the germline V gene (reference sequence). This CDR3 is built from 15 residues. The CDR3 coding sequence is TGTGCCACAGTAACCCCTCCTCCTAACACCGGGGAGCTGTTTTTT. This translates into CATVTPPPNTGELFF. The full variable domain, its missing parts supplied by reference TRBV19 and TRBJ2-2, is DGGITQSPKYLFRKEGQNVTLSCEQNLNHDAMYWYRQDPGQGLRLIYYSQIVNDFQKGDIAEGYSVSREKKESFPLTVTSAQKNPTAFYLCATVTPPPNTGELFFGEGSRLTVL.

This chain connects TRBV4-1 to TRBJ2-7; 9 bases agree with TRBD1. The CDR3 is made up of 17 amino acids. Germline CDR1 reads MGHRA; CDR2 reads YSYEKL. Losses at the gene ends were 1 base for V and 3 bases for J; bases not matched to a gene: 10. CDR3: CASSQGASGQGRYEQYF. DNA of the CDR3: TGCGCCAGCAGCCAAGGAGCTTCGGGACAGGGACGCTACGAGCAGTACTTC.